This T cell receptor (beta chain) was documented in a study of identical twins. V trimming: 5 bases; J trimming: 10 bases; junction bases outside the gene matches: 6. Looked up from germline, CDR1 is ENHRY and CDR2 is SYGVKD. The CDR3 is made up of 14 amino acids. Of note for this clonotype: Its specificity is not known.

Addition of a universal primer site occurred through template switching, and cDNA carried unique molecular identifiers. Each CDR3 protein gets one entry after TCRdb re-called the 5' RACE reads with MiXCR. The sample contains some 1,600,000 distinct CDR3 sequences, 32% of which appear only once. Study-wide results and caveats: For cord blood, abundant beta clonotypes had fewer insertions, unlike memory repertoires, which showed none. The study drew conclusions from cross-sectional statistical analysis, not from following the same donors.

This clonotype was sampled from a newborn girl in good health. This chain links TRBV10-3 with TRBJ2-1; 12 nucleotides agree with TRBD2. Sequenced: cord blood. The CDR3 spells CAISPRTSGAEQFF. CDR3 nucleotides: TGTGCCATCAGTCCACGGACTAGCGGGGCCGAGCAGTTCTTC.